One and the same sample provided the 8 T cell receptor beta chains below, sequenced in a study of blood T cell repertoires in COVID-19 (dated by TCRdb to about 2020). The library was generated by the immunoSEQ multiplex PCR assay. The immuneACCESS repertoire file appears here via TCRdb, limited to in-frame rearrangements. These files lack a portion of the clones; in checked studies, under half of the deficit traces to unresolved V genes, and the cause of the others is not known. The sample table holds some 130,000 clones, of which nearly 85% were seen once. The biggest ten clones account for 35% to 45% of the sample. The sequenced material came from peripheral blood. All receptors come from a human donor in a cohort sampled during active COVID-19.

The chain is built from TRBV5-1 and TRBJ2-1, with 8 nucleotides matching TRBD1. The V and J ends lost 2 bases and 5 bases, in that order; junction bases with no gene match: 9. CDR1 and CDR2 (germline): SGHRS, YFSETQ. The CDR3 runs to 16 residues. This CDR3 is CASSFVPGGADNEQFF. Written as DNA, the CDR3 is TGCGCCAGCAGCTTCGTCCCAGGGGGCGCAGACAATGAGCAGTTCTTC. The full variable domain, rest sourced from reference TRBV5-1 and TRBJ2-1, is KAGVTQTPRYLIKTRGQQVTLSCSPISGHRSVSWYQQTPGQGLQFLFEYFSETQRNKGNFPGRFSGRQFSNSRSEMNVSTLELGDSALYLCASSFVPGGADNEQFFGPGTRLTVL.

The CDR3 region is CASSLRGQGEIGTGELFF. DNA of the CDR3: TGCGCCAGCAGCTTGAGGGGACAGGGGGAAATAGGCACCGGGGAGCTGTTTTTT. The genes are TRBV5-1 and TRBJ2-2, with 11 bases fitting TRBD1. The CDR3 contains 18 residues. The V and J ends lost 1 base and 4 bases, in that order; junction bases with no gene match: 9. From germline, CDR1 is SGHRS and CDR2 YFSETQ. Looking up the rest from reference TRBV5-1 and TRBJ2-2 gives the full variable domain: KAGVTQTPRYLIKTRGQQVTLSCSPISGHRSVSWYQQTPGQGLQFLFEYFSETQRNKGNFPGRFSGRQFSNSRSEMNVSTLELGDSALYLCASSLRGQGEIGTGELFFGEGSRLTVL.

This sequence joins TRBV2 and TRBJ1-5; D remains ambiguous. This CDR3 has 14 residues. Deletions cut 8 bases from V and 0 bases from J, with 11 bases between. Germline-derived CDR1 and CDR2 are SNHLY and FYNNEI. The CDR3 nucleotides are TGTGCCAGCGCGGGAGAATTTAGCAATCAGCCCCAGCATTTT. This encodes CASAGEFSNQPQHF.

This clone is a singleton in its sample. The chain combines TRBV5-1 with TRBJ2-2; D unresolved. The germline V gene encodes CDR1 SGHRS and CDR2 YFSETQ. The CDR3 extends over 14 amino acids. The germline V and J ends were trimmed by 2 bases and 3 bases, with 8 bases remaining between them. CDR3 in amino acids: CASSFQRDTGELFF. CDR3 sequence (DNA): TGCGCCAGCAGCTTCCAGCGCGACACCGGGGAGCTGTTTTTT.

This clone was counted once. The chain carries TRBV30 and TRBJ1-2; no definite D call. This CDR3 is 11 amino acids long. Germline V gene sequence: CDR1 GTSNPN, CDR2 SVGIG (reference sequence). Trimming cost V 0 bases and J 8 bases, with 7 bases left between them. This CDR3 reads CAWSVGSGYTF. CDR3 sequence (DNA): TGTGCCTGGAGTGTCGGTTCCGGCTACACCTTC.

The chain recombines TRBV7-9 with TRBJ2-3; 7 bases match TRBD2. The V gene's germline CDR1 is SEHNR and CDR2 FQNEAQ (reference sequence). The CDR3 sequence is 15 residues long. Losses at the gene ends were 1 base for V and 1 base for J; bases not matched to a gene: 2. CDR3 nucleotides: TGTGCCAGCAGCTTAGTGGCGGGGGGCACAGATACGCAGTATTTT. It yields the protein CASSLVAGGTDTQYF.

This sequence joins TRBV11-2 and TRBJ1-2; maybe TRBD1 (5 bases). Germline loops: CDR1 SGHAT, CDR2 FQNNGV. V was clipped by 4 bases and J by 7 bases, with 13 bases between them. This CDR3 is 13 amino acids long. The CDR3 DNA sequence: TGTGCCAGCAGCTCGATTTTGGGGGGTGGCTACACCTTC. The encoded protein is CASSSILGGGYTF.

The rearrangement links TRBV5-1 to TRBJ1-3; D is possibly TRBD1 (5 bases). Trimming cost V 5 bases and J 0 bases, with 15 bases left between them. The CDR3 loop spans 16 amino acids. Germline V gene lookup returns CDR1 SGHRS and CDR2 YFSETQ. The CDR3 spells CASSQWAGRSGNTIYF. The CDR3 coding sequence is TGCGCCAGCAGTCAATGGGCAGGGCGCTCTGGAAACACCATATATTTT. Supplemented by reference TRBV5-1 and TRBJ1-3, the full variable domain reads KAGVTQTPRYLIKTRGQQVTLSCSPISGHRSVSWYQQTPGQGLQFLFEYFSETQRNKGNFPGRFSGRQFSNSRSEMNVSTLELGDSALYLCASSQWAGRSGNTIYFGEGSWLTVV.